This TCR beta chain was retrieved from a study of STAT5B mutations in CD4+ large granular lymphocyte leukemia (dated by TCRdb to the early 2020s). Broadly, across the study: Among healthy controls, the CDR3 'QG' motif was associated with a particular HLA allele. The study compared the TCRbeta repertoires of patients with CD4+ T-cell large granular lymphocyte leukemia against those of healthy blood donors. Flow cytometry on FACSCanto II or FACSVerse showed that the purified fractions were more than 95% pure among lymphocytes.

Of note for this clone: The antigen this receptor binds is unknown. Per-nucleotide qualities are absent, and no much larger clonotype sits a single base away.

The immunoSEQ assay at survey resolution was applied to genomic DNA for sequencing of TCRbeta rearrangements. The published analysis was carried out like this. In the TCR sequencing data, the lowest productive clonotype frequency that could be detected was 2.59 x 10-5. Only productive TCRbeta rearrangements, meaning sequences that were complete and in-frame, were kept for the analyses. Simpson clonality, calculated in the immunoSEQ Analyzer version 3.0, was used as the measure of sample clonality. Clones were categorized by frequency as very rare, small, medium, large (1-20%) or hyperexpanded (>20%). Generation probabilities were estimated with OLGA 1.2.3, V-gene circos plots were made with VDJtools, specificities were looked up in VDJdb, and CDR3 motifs were identified with GLIPH. What TCRdb holds here is the immuneACCESS table cut down to in-frame rearrangements. Part of the clones is not present; checked against another copy, under half of the missing clones reflect an unresolved V gene, and the others are unexplained. The DNA gave D and trimming, while V, J and clone size come from that table. The sample table holds fewer than 50,000 clones, of which 65% to 85% were seen once. The ten most abundant clones make up about 0.33% of the sample.

The healthy controls were around 35 blood donors, and the buffy coats of these donors were supplied by the Finnish Red Cross blood service. All TCR-sequenced material derived from peripheral blood: patient blood samples and healthy donor buffy coats. Peripheral blood mononuclear cells were isolated by Ficoll-Hypaque gradient centrifugation. CD4+ cells were magnetically purified from the buffy coats of healthy controls. The Gentra Puregene Cell and Tissue kit was used for genomic DNA extraction, and quantification was performed on a Qubit 2.0 fluorometer. Overall results and qualifications from the work: Compared with healthy CD4+ repertoires, CD4-sorted patient repertoires appeared more clonal, and this difference remained even after the putative leukemic clones were removed. Main leukemic clonotypes were private to each patient, although over 20% appeared at low frequency in other patients' non-leukemic repertoires. The data were not HLA-matched, and the relatively small sample size could explain the higher clonality seen in CD4+ compared with CD8+ T-LGLL.

The sequencing sample was made of CD4+ T cells from blood buffy coats. This TCR was sampled from a human donor in good health.

The CDR3 is CASSSQGNPYEQYF. The DNA sequence follows: TGTGCCAGCAGCTCACAGGGAAACCCCTACGAGCAGTACTTC. The rearrangement combines TRBV11-1 with TRBJ2-7; the D gene is perhaps TRBD1, from 6 matching bases. From the cysteine through the phenylalanine, the CDR3 covers 14 amino acids. Only CDR3 DNA is held: 42 bases, read in frame from base 1. Trimming at the junction amounts to 4 bases on V and 2 bases on J, and the germline ends lie 12 bases apart. Reading the germline V gene (reference sequence) gives CDR1 SGHAT and CDR2 FQDESV.